Sequencing of this TCR beta chain was carried out in a study of blood T cell repertoires in COVID-19. Whole-study context: The origin of the acute and convalescent COVID-19 samples was the United States, Italy and Spain.

One Seattle source followed patients from active infection through their disease course. This clone was picked up one time. Germline values: CDR1 LNHDA, CDR2 SQIVND (reference sequence). Between the trimmed V and J ends, which lost 8 bases and 5 bases, there was a span of 9 bases. The CDR3 consists of 12 residues. Here immunoSEQ multiplex PCR was the method, and the copy in TCRdb shows in-frame clones only, minus some. The sample records some 250,000 clones, roughly four fifths being singletons. The sequencing input was peripheral blood. This sequence was found in a woman at least 80 years old with COVID-19, enrolled during active disease. The V gene is TRBV19, the J gene TRBJ1-4, with D maybe TRBD1 (5 bases). CDR3 loop: CASGAGNEKLFF. The CDR3 DNA sequence: TGTGCCAGTGGGGCAGGGAATGAAAAACTGTTTTTT.